The 19 T cell receptor beta chains below were found in one sample sequenced in a study of CD8 T cells in Susac syndrome. Random-hexamer reverse transcription was applied to about 0.5 to 1 ug RNA. TCRdb called the immunoSEQ multiplex PCR reads again in MiXCR, with one record for every CDR3 protein. The sample lists fewer than 200,000 distinct CDR3 sequences; approximately 95% were seen once. Material: CD8+ T cells from PBMCs. These receptors all come from a human donor with multiple sclerosis.

The V and J genes are TRBV4-1 and TRBJ1-5; 7 positions agree with TRBD1. Germline V gene sequence: CDR1 MGHRA, CDR2 YSYEKL. The CDR3 totals 20 residues. The V segment lost 0 bases and the J segment 0 bases; nucleotides outside the gene matches: 14. The CDR3 DNA is TGCGCCAGCAGCCAAGATGAGATCCAGACAGGGCCCTATAGCAATCAGCCCCAGCATTTT. Its translation: CASSQDEIQTGPYSNQPQHF.

The CDR3 is CASSHELAGAFDEQFF. The CDR3 DNA reads TGTGCCAGCAGCCACGAACTAGCGGGAGCTTTCGATGAGCAGTTCTTC. V gene TRBV3-1 combines with J gene TRBJ2-1; 11 bases fit TRBD2. Germline values: CDR1 LGHDT, CDR2 YNNKEL (reference sequence). V dropped 3 bases and J dropped 8; count of bases not matched to a gene: 9. The CDR3 has 16 residues.

This chain uses TRBV9 with TRBJ2-7; 14 bases align to TRBD2. V gave up 3 bases and J gave up 5 bases; unmatched junction bases: 4. This CDR3 contains 15 residues. Germline V lookup: CDR1 SGDLS, CDR2 YYNGEE. The CDR3 loop is CASSGGTSGRNEQYF. Written as DNA, the CDR3 is TGTGCCAGCAGCGGGGGGACTAGCGGGAGAAACGAGCAGTACTTC.

This clonotype was counted once. The CDR3 here is CSVAQAKNIQYF. The CDR3 DNA reads TGCAGCGTTGCCCAGGCCAAAAACATTCAGTACTTC. This sequence joins TRBV29-1 and TRBJ2-4, with D hard to call. The CDR3 extends over 12 amino acids. Between the trimmed V and J ends, which lost 4 bases and 1 base, there was a span of 5 bases. From germline, CDR1 is SQVTM and CDR2 ANQGSEA.

The chain uses TRBV11-2 and TRBJ1-1; D is unclear. The germline CDR1 and CDR2 sequences are SGHAT and FQNNGV. The CDR3 consists of 14 residues. Trimming removed 6 bases from V and 3 bases from J, with 14 bases in between. Here the CDR3 reads CASRKRTAYTEAFF. The CDR3 DNA reads TGTGCCAGCAGGAAGAGAACAGCTTACACTGAAGCTTTCTTT.

The V call is TRBV27, the J call TRBJ1-5, with D unclear. The CDR3 sequence is 11 residues long. Germline CDR1 reads MNHEY; CDR2 reads SMNVEV (reference sequence). Trimming removed 8 bases from V and 9 bases from J, with 11 bases in between. The chain's CDR3 is CASGPVGPQHF. The CDR3 DNA reads as TGTGCCAGCGGCCCGGTGGGGCCCCAGCATTTT.

The chain links TRBV9 to TRBJ2-2; 9 nucleotides match TRBD2. This CDR3 comprises 17 residues. The germline V gene has CDR1 SGDLS and CDR2 YYNGEE. V trimming: 4 bases; J trimming: 1 base; junction bases outside the gene matches: 8. In nucleotides, the CDR3 is TGTGCCAGCAGCCCAAACCTAGCGGGGATGAACACCGGGGAGCTGTTTTTT. It translates to CASSPNLAGMNTGELFF.

The chain joins TRBV2 to TRBJ1-1, with a weak D call TRBD1 (5 bases). The V gene lost 7 bases and the J gene lost 3 bases, with 12 bases spanning the gap. Germline CDR1 reads SNHLY; CDR2 reads FYNNEI. The CDR3 length is 13 residues. CDR3 sequence (DNA): TGTGCCAGCATGGCAGGGCGGTACACTGAAGCTTTCTTT. Protein: CASMAGRYTEAFF.

This rearrangement joins TRBV27 to TRBJ2-3; TRBD2 is a possible D gene (5 bases). The germline gives CDR1 MNHEY, CDR2 SMNVEV (reference sequence). This CDR3 comprises 15 residues. Trimming pared 7 bases from V and 1 base from J, leaving 15 bases between. DNA of the CDR3: TGTGCCAGCACCCCTCTAGCTATCCGCACAGATACGCAGTATTTT. This codes for CASTPLAIRTDTQYF.

The rearrangement joins TRBV9 to TRBJ2-5, with D possibly TRBD2 on 5 matching bases. Germline loops: CDR1 SGDLS, CDR2 YYNGEE. This CDR3 has 13 amino acids. V was trimmed by 2 bases and J by 7 bases, leaving 12 bases between them. The CDR3 DNA is TGTGCCAGCAGCGTCGGCCATCGGGGGACCCAGTACTTC. Protein product: CASSVGHRGTQYF.

V and J are TRBV20-1 and TRBJ1-2, with 8 bases that match TRBD1. This CDR3 is built from 13 residues. CDR1 DFQATT and CDR2 SNEGSKA come from the germline V gene (reference sequence). The V and J ends lost 5 bases and 6 bases, in that order; junction bases with no gene match: 8. The CDR3 coding sequence is TGCAGTGCTTTGGACAGGGAGTCTCATGGCTACACCTTC. Its protein product is CSALDRESHGYTF.

The CDR3 DNA reads as TGTGCCACCCAGGGCACTGAAGCTTTCTTT. It codes for CATQGTEAFF. The rearrangement joins TRBV2 to TRBJ1-1; weak D call: TRBD1 (5 bases). The germline V gene has CDR1 SNHLY and CDR2 FYNNEI. This CDR3 region has 10 residues. V lost 10 bases and J 4 bases, leaving 7 bases between the germline ends.

The chain uses TRBV20-1 and TRBJ2-7; TRBD1 aligns across 7 bases. The length of the CDR3 is 14 residues. J lost 0 bases, V lost 2 bases, and 4 bases had no gene match. Germline CDR1 and CDR2: DFQATT and SNEGSKA (reference sequence). In nucleotides, the CDR3 is TGCAGTGCTAGAAGTTGGGACAGCTCCTACGAGCAGTACTTC. It specifies CSARSWDSSYEQYF.

V gene TRBV3-1 combines with J gene TRBJ1-1; D is ambiguous. The CDR3 totals 11 residues. Germline V gene lookup returns CDR1 LGHDT and CDR2 YNNKEL (reference sequence). CDR3 coding DNA: TGTGGATCGAGTTCTGACACTGAAGCTTTCTTT. Its translation: CGSSSDTEAFF.

J is TRBJ1-2 and V is TRBV29-1; D is possibly TRBD1 (6 bases). In germline, CDR1 is SQVTM, CDR2 ANQGSEA. The germline V and J ends were trimmed by 6 bases and 7 bases, with 15 bases remaining between them. The CDR3 covers 12 residues. CDR3 nucleotides: TGCAGCGTCGACCTCAGGGGCTTTGGCTACACCTTC. This encodes CSVDLRGFGYTF.

This chain links TRBV27 with TRBJ2-1; D not certain. The length of the CDR3 is 12 residues. V lost 8 bases and J lost 9, with 14 bases in between. From germline, CDR1 is MNHEY and CDR2 SMNVEV (reference sequence). Here the CDR3 reads CASLSLVGEQFF. CDR3 DNA sequence: TGTGCCAGCCTCTCTCTAGTCGGTGAGCAGTTCTTC.

The chain joins TRBV27 to TRBJ2-1; the match to TRBD2 covers 11 bases. In germline, CDR1 is MNHEY, CDR2 SMNVEV (reference sequence). The CDR3 has 15 amino acids. V lost 7 bases and J lost 3; bases outside the gene matches: 5. Written as DNA, the CDR3 is TGTGCCAGCAATACCGGGACTAGCGGCTACAATGAGCAGTTCTTC. This translates into CASNTGTSGYNEQFF.

V gene TRBV2 combines with J gene TRBJ2-5; 8 nucleotides align to TRBD2. J was trimmed by 9 bases and V by 6 bases; bases with no gene match: 9. CDR1 and CDR2 from the germline V gene are SNHLY and FYNNEI. The CDR3 contains 13 residues. Here the CDR3 DNA reads TGTGCCAGCAGCGCTTACGGACTAGCCCCCCAGTACTTC. Translating it yields CASSAYGLAPQYF.

The gene calls are TRBV7-9 and TRBJ1-2; no clear D gene. The germline gives CDR1 SEHNR, CDR2 FQNEAQ (reference sequence). V lost 2 bases to trimming and J lost 4 bases, with 8 bases between them. CDR3 length: 13 residues. CDR3 sequence reads: CASSLLGAYGYTF. The CDR3 DNA is TGTGCCAGCAGCTTACTAGGAGCCTATGGCTACACCTTC.